This T cell receptor beta chain comes out of a study of blood T cells in healthy people across ages. Through a sample-barcoded 5' primer and a J-beta primer mix, a second PCR was run for roughly 6 to 11 cycles. Each CDR3 protein is one row after TCRdb ran MiXCR on the 5' RACE reads. This sample has more than 1,400,000 distinct CDR3 sequences, with approximately 40% found just once. Germline V gives CDR1 MNHNS, CDR2 SASEGT. This CDR3 region has 14 residues. Trimming pared 4 bases from V and 3 bases from J, leaving 10 bases between. The source is a woman aged 18-35 years in good health. The material sequenced was blood. The chain joins TRBV6-1 to TRBJ2-1; no clear D gene. In DNA form, the CDR3 reads TGTGCCAGCAGTGCCCTGGCGGACTACAATGAGCAGTTCTTC. Translation gives CASSALADYNEQFF.